This entry is about one T cell receptor beta chain. The sample belongs to a study of blood T cell repertoires in COVID-19. Study details: Sources were T cells, B-cell-depleted T cells, or PBMCs; the material itself was cDNA or gDNA.

Trimming took 5 bases from V and 5 from J, leaving 10 bases between them. The CDR3 is 13 amino acids. Germline assignment: CDR1 MNHEY and CDR2 SVGAGI. How the authors handled the data: For nucleated cells, counts were estimated from reference gene primer amplification. The protocol was immunoSEQ multiplex PCR, while the TCRdb copy is restricted to in-frame clones and leaves out a portion. That table gives V, J and clone size, and the DNA gave D and trimming. The table lists approximately 160,000 clones, around 85% of them singletons. This TCR came from a woman aged 70 to 79 with acute or convalescent COVID-19. What was sequenced was peripheral blood. The genes are TRBV6-5 and TRBJ1-5, with D perhaps matching TRBD1 (6 bases). Written as DNA, the CDR3 is TGTGCCAGCAGTAACAGGGTTGATCAGCCCCAGCATTTT. Amino acids: CASSNRVDQPQHF.